One T cell receptor beta chain is described in this entry. These data originate in a study of blood T cell repertoires in COVID-19. The repertoire was sequenced with immunoSEQ multiplex PCR; TCRdb's copy has only in-frame clones and lacks some. The sample lists roughly 200,000 clones, about 90% seen once, with roughly 0.56% in the top ten. Trimming took off 4 bases at V and 8 bases at J, with 14 bases between the two ends. This CDR3 spans 13 amino acids. From germline, CDR1 is GTSNPN and CDR2 SVGIG (reference sequence). This clonotype originated in a man between 45 and 60 years old with acute or convalescent COVID-19. This chain connects TRBV30 to TRBJ1-4, with D possibly being TRBD1 (6 bases). Specimen: peripheral blood. The CDR3 DNA reads as TGTGCCTGGAATACAGGGTCGGAAGAAAAACTGTTTTTT. It translates to CAWNTGSEEKLFF.